This T cell receptor (beta chain) was captured by sequencing in a study of blood T cell repertoires in COVID-19. Study at large: T cells, B-cell-depleted T cells, or PBMCs supplied cDNA or gDNA.

Deletions cut 4 bases from V and 6 bases from J, with 19 bases between. The CDR3 totals 16 residues. Germline CDR1 and CDR2: GTSNPN and SVGIG (reference sequence). In the source study's methods: The authors estimated nucleated cell counts from reference gene primer amplification. Measured with immunoSEQ multiplex PCR; TCRdb has only the in-frame clones, and not every one. V, J and clone size are taken as reported in that table, and D and trimming were inferred from the DNA itself. The profile covers more than 70,000 clones, with more than 75% appearing a single time and under 35% taken by the ten largest. This clone appeared a few times.

This sequence was found in a human donor in a cohort sampled during active COVID-19. The rearrangement links TRBV30 to TRBJ1-6, with D possibly TRBD1 on 6 matching bases. The sequenced sample was peripheral blood. The CDR3 reads CAWTLGGGAANSPLHF. The CDR3 DNA follows: TGTGCCTGGACCCTAGGAGGGGGGGCAGCTAATTCACCCCTCCACTTT.